These T cell receptor beta chains were read from a single sample in a study of T cells after posttransplantation cyclophosphamide. Measured with immunoSEQ multiplex PCR; TCRdb has only the in-frame clones, and not every one. The repertoire holds tens of thousands of clones, with 80% to 90% as singletons. The source material was PBMCs, sampled after an allogeneic stem cell transplant with a calcineurin inhibitor and methotrexate. These receptors came from a female patient in her fifties or sixties who received an allogeneic stem cell transplant from an unrelated donor, was CMV-positive, and had chronic GVHD only. Some T cells may trace back to the graft donor. The CDR3 runs from the conserved cysteine through the conserved F or W. A D gene is named only where the DNA matches it firmly. Only part of the rows carry a size: once, few, many, or a class if the clone is expanded.

CDR3 length,clone size,V gene,D gene,J gene,CDR3 DNA,CDR3 protein
15,-,TRBV7-8,-,TRBJ1-2,TGTGCCAGCAGCTTAGATCCCCAGGTGGCTTGGGGCTACACCTTC,CASSLDPQVAWGYTF
14,-,TRBV30,TRBD2,TRBJ2-7,TGTGCCTGGAGTTATTCGGCGGGGGAAGGCGAGCAGTACTTC,CAWSYSAGEGEQYF
14,-,TRBV6-1,-,TRBJ1-6,TGTGCCAGCAGTGACAGGGGTTTTAATTCACCCCTCCACTTT,CASSDRGFNSPLHF
14,few,TRBV28,-,TRBJ1-5,TGTGCCAGCAGTTTGGGAGTGGAAAATCAGCCCCAGCATTTT,CASSLGVENQPQHF
15,-,TRBV5-1,TRBD1,TRBJ2-7,TGCGCCAGCAGCTTGTCCCGGGACAGGGGGTACGAGCAGTACTTC,CASSLSRDRGYEQYF
19,-,TRBV6-1,TRBD1,TRBJ1-6,TGTGCCAGCAGTGGGTACCGAACAGGGGGTAGCTCCTATAATTCACCCCTCCACTTT,CASSGYRTGGSSYNSPLHF
18,-,TRBV6-1,TRBD1,TRBJ2-7,TGTGCCAGCAGTGAATTTTCCTATCGGGACAGGGTTATCTACGAGCAGTACTTC,CASSEFSYRDRVIYEQYF
15,-,TRBV28,-,TRBJ2-3,TGTGCCAGCAGTTTGGGCAGGGGTATCGCAGATACGCAGTATTTT,CASSLGRGIADTQYF
14,-,TRBV9,-,TRBJ1-4,TGTGCCAGCAGCGCGCGAGGGCTTAATGAAAAACTGTTTTTT,CASSARGLNEKLFF
16,once,TRBV30,-,TRBJ1-6,TGTGCCTGGAAGCAGGGGTTCTCTTCCTATAATTCACCCCTCCACTTT,CAWKQGFSSYNSPLHF
13,few,TRBV7-9,TRBD1,TRBJ1-4,TGTGCCAGCAGCTCGGACAGGCGTGAGGGACTGTTTTTT,CASSSDRREGLFF
15,-,TRBV9,-,TRBJ2-7,TGTGCCAGCAGCGTAGGCGGATCTTTCCGCAACGAGCAGTACTTC,CASSVGGSFRNEQYF
12,-,TRBV30,-,TRBJ1-4,TGTGCCTGGAGTACCAGGGGAGAAAAACTGTTTTTT,CAWSTRGEKLFF
16,-,TRBV7-8,TRBD1,TRBJ2-7,TGTGCCAGCAGCCTCAGACCCCAGGGGGAGACGGGCGAGCAGTACTTC,CASSLRPQGETGEQYF
14,-,TRBV19,-,TRBJ1-4,TGTGCCAGTAGTACCGAGGGATCTAATGAAAAACTGTTTTTT,CASSTEGSNEKLFF
14,-,TRBV9,TRBD1,TRBJ2-7,TGTGCCAGCAGCGAAACAGGGGGCACCTACGAGCAGTACTTC,CASSETGGTYEQYF
18,once,TRBV28,TRBD1,TRBJ1-3,TGTGCCAGCACCGTCGGGACAGGGGGCGGTTATTTCGGAAACACCATATATTTT,CASTVGTGGGYFGNTIYF
13,-,TRBV29-1,-,TRBJ2-7,TGCAGCGTCGCCCTGGGACAACTGGGGGAGCAGTACTTC,CSVALGQLGEQYF
14,-,TRBV4-2,-,TRBJ1-2,TGTGCCAGCAGAGCTTTACAGGGATTCGGCGGCTACACCTTC,CASRALQGFGGYTF
12,-,TRBV25-1,-,TRBJ1-1,TGTGCCAGCAGTGAATATGGGGGGGAAGCTTTCTTT,CASSEYGGEAFF
18,-,TRBV7-3,TRBD2,TRBJ2-3,TGTGCCAGCAGCTTAACGTTAGGACTAGCGGCTAGCACAGATACGCAGTATTTT,CASSLTLGLAASTDTQYF
14,few,TRBV19,TRBD2,TRBJ2-2,TGTGCCAGTGGTAGCGGGAAAAACACCGGGGAGCTGTTTTTT,CASGSGKNTGELFF
13,-,TRBV28,-,TRBJ1-2,TGTGCCAGCACCCCTCCAGGGATGTATGGCTACACCTTC,CASTPPGMYGYTF
13,-,TRBV28,-,TRBJ1-1,TGTGCCAGCAGGCCCCAGGTAAGGACTGAAGCTTTCTTT,CASRPQVRTEAFF